This T cell receptor beta chain was sequenced during a study of shared clonotypes between healthy human individuals. Findings and caveats of the study: Depth was large, yet rarefaction showed that sorted-subset sequencing was incomplete. Non-shared clonotypes had lower generation probabilities than those shared by all four donors. There were few donors, and this limited the genetic and exposure-history diversity represented.

Libraries were prepared by immunoSEQ multiplex PCR; TCRdb keeps only in-frame clonotypes and omits some of them. The sample gives about 2.3 million clones, around 90% of which show up once; about 0.36% is in the top ten. On this clone: Antigen specificity is unknown.

CDR1 and CDR2 (germline): SGHKS, YYEKEE (reference sequence). The V gene lost 4 bases and the J gene lost 0 bases, with 16 bases spanning the gap. CDR3 length: 16 residues. The chain recombines TRBV5-5 with TRBJ1-2; possible D gene TRBD1, 6 bases. This TCR was sampled from a young man in good health. Some clones in this sample may be carry-over from other donors' samples. Specimen: naive CD4+ T cells from PBMCs. The sample's subset: CD45RA+ positively selected. The CDR3, as DNA: TGTGCCAGCAGCCGGAATAGGACAGCTACTAACTATGGCTACACCTTC. This encodes CASSRNRTATNYGYTF.